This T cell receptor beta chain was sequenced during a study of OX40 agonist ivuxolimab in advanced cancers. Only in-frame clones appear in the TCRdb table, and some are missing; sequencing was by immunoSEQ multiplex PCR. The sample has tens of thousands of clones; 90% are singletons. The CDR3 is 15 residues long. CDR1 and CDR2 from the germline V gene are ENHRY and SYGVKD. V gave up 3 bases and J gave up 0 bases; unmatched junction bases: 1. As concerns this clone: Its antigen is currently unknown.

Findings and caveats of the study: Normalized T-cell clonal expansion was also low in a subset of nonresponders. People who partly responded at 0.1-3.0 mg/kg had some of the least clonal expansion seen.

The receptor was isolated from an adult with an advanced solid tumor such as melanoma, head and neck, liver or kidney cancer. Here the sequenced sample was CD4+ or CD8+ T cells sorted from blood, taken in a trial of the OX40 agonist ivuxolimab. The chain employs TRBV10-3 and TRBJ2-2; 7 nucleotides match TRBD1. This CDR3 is CAISDGTANTGELFF. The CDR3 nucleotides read TGTGCCATCAGTGACGGGACAGCGAACACCGGGGAGCTGTTTTTT.